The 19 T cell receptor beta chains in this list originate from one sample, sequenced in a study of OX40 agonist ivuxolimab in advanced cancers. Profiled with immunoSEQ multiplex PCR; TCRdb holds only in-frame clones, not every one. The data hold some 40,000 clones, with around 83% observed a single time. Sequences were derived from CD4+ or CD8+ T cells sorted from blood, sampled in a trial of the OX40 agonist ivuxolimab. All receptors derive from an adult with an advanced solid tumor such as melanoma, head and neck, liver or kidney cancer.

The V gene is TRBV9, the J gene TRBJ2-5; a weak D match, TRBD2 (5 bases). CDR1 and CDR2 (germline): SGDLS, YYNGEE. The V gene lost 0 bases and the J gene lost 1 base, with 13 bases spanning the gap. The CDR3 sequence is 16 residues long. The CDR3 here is CASSVAGGGSQETQYF. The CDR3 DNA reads TGTGCCAGCAGCGTAGCAGGAGGTGGGAGCCAAGAGACCCAGTACTTC.

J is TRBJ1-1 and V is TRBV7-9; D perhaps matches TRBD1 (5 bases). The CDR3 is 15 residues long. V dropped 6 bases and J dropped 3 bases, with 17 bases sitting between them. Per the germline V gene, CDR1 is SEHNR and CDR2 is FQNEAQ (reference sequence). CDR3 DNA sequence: TGTGCCAGCAGGAAAACAACAGGAGGGGACACTGAAGCTTTCTTT. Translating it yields CASRKTTGGDTEAFF.

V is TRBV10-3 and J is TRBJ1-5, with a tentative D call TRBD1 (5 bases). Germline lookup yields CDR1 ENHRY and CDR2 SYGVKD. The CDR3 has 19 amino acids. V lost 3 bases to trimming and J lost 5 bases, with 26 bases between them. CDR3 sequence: CAISDRGRDPRGVYQPQHF. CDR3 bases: TGTGCCATCAGTGACCGGGGCCGGGACCCAAGGGGTGTGTATCAGCCCCAGCATTTT.

CDR3 sequence (DNA): TGTGCCAGTACTTTTGGACTGCTCAATCAGCCCCAGCATTTT. Its translation is CASTFGLLNQPQHF. The rearrangement uses TRBV19 and TRBJ1-5; D remains ambiguous. CDR3 size: 14 residues. The V gene's germline CDR1 is LNHDA and CDR2 SQIVND (reference sequence). Trimming stripped 7 bases from V and 3 bases from J, with 13 bases between.

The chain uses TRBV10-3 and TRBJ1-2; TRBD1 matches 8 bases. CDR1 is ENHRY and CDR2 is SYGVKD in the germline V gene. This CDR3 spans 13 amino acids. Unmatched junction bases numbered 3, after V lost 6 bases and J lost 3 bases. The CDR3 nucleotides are TGTGCCATCAGGGACAGGGAGGACTATGGCTACACCTTC. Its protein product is CAIRDREDYGYTF.

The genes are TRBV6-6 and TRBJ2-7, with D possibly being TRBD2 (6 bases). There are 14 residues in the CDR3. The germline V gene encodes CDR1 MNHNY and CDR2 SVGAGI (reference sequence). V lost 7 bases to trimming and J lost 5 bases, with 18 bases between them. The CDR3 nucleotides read TGTGCCAGCACCTGGGCGGGGAGTAACCACGAGCAGTACTTC. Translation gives CASTWAGSNHEQYF.

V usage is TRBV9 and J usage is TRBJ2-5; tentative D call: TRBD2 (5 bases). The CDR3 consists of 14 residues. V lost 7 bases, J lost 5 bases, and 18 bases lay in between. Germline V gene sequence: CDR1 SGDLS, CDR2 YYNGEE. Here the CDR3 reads CASAPGGLTETQYF. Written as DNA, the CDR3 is TGTGCCAGCGCCCCCGGAGGTCTTACGGAGACCCAGTACTTC.

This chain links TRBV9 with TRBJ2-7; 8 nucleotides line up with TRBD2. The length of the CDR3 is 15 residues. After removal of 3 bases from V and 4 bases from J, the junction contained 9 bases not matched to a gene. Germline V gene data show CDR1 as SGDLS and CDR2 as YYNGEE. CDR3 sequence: CASSAEPGGPYEQYF. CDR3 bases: TGTGCCAGCAGCGCGGAACCGGGAGGGCCTTACGAGCAGTACTTC. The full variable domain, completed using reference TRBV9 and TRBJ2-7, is DSGVTQTPKHLITATGQRVTLRCSPRSGDLSVYWYQQSLDQGLQFLIQYYNGEERAKGNILERFSAQQFPDLHSELNLSSLELGDSALYFCASSAEPGGPYEQYFGPGTRLTVT.

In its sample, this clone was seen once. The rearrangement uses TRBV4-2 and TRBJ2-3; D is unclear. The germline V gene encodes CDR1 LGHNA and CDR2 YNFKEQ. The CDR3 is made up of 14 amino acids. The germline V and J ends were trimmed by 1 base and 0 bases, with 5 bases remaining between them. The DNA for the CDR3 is TGTGCCAGCAGCCAAGGGTACAGCACAGATACGCAGTATTTT. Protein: CASSQGYSTDTQYF.

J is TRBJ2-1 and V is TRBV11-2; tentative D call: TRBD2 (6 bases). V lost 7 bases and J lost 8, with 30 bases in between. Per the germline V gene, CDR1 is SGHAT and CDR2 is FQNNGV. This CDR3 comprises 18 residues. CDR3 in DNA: TGTGCCAGCACCCTACTACCCCTCGCGGGAAGACTTCAGGATGAGCAGTTCTTC. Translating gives CASTLLPLAGRLQDEQFF.

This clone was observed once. CDR3 loop: CASSVRTGGLATNEKLFF. Written as DNA, the CDR3 is TGTGCCAGCAGCGTTCGTACAGGGGGCCTTGCAACTAATGAAAAACTGTTTTTT. V gene TRBV11-1 combines with J gene TRBJ1-4, with 9 positions matching TRBD1. The germline V gene encodes CDR1 SGHAT and CDR2 FQDESV (reference sequence). The CDR3 extends over 18 amino acids. V gave up 5 bases and J gave up 0 bases; unmatched junction bases: 10. Based on the CDR3 plus reference TRBV11-1 and TRBJ1-4, the full variable domain is EAEVAQSPRYKITEKSQAVAFWCDPISGHATLYWYRQILGQGPELLVQFQDESVVDDSQLPKDRFSAERLKGVDSTLKIQPAELGDSAMYLCASSVRTGGLATNEKLFFGSGTQLSVL.

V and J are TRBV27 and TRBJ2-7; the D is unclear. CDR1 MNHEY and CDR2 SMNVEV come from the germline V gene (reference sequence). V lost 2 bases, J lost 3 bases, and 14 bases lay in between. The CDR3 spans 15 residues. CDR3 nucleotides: TGTGCCAGCAGTTTAGCGGCGCAGAACCACTACGAGCAGTACTTC. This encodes CASSLAAQNHYEQYF.

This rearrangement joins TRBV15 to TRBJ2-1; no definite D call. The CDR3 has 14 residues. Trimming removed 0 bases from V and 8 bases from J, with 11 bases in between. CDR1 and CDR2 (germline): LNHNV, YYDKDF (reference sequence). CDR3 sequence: CATSRDRPIDEQFF. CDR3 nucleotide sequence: TGTGCCACCAGCAGAGATCGGCCGATCGATGAGCAGTTCTTC.

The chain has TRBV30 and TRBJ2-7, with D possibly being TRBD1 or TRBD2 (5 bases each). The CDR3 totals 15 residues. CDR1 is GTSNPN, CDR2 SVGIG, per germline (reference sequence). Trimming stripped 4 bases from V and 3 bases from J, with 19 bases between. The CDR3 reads CAWTQGRAADYEQYF. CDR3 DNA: TGTGCCTGGACTCAGGGTAGAGCGGCTGACTACGAGCAGTACTTC.

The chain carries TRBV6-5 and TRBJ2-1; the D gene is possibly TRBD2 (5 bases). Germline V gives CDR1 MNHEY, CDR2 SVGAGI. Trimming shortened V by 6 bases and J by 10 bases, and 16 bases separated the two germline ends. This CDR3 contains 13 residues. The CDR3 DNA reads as TGTGCCAGCAGATCCGGACTTCGCACAGAGCAGTTCTTC. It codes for CASRSGLRTEQFF.

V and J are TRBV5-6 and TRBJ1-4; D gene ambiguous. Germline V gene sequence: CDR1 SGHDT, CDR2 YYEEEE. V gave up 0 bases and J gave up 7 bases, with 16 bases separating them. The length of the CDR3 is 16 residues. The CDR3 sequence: CASSLAPAASGEKLFF. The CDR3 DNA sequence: TGTGCCAGCAGCTTGGCCCCCGCAGCCTCGGGTGAAAAACTGTTTTTT.

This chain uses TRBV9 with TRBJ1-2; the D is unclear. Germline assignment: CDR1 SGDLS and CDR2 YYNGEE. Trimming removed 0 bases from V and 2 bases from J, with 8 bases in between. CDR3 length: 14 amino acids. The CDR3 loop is CASSVALENYGYTF. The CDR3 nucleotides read TGTGCCAGCAGCGTAGCTTTAGAAAACTATGGCTACACCTTC.

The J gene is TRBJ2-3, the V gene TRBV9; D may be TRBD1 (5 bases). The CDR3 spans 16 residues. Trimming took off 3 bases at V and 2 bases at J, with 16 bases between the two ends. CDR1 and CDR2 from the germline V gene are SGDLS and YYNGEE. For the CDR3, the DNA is TGTGCCAGCAGCGCGACAGTTAGAACCACCACAGATACGCAGTATTTT. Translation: CASSATVRTTTDTQYF. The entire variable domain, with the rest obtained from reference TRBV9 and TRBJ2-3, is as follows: DSGVTQTPKHLITATGQRVTLRCSPRSGDLSVYWYQQSLDQGLQFLIQYYNGEERAKGNILERFSAQQFPDLHSELNLSSLELGDSALYFCASSATVRTTTDTQYFGPGTRLTVL.

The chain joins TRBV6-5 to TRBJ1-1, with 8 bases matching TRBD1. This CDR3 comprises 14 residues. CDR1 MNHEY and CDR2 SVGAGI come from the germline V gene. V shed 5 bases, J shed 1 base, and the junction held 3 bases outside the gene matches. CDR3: CASSRGTGNTEAFF. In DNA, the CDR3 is TGTGCCAGCAGTAGAGGGACAGGGAACACTGAAGCTTTCTTT.